This entry lists 14 T cell receptor beta chains sequenced from one sample in a study of human T cells and chemical hapten exposure. One entry per CDR3 protein results from TCRdb running MiXCR on the RACE reads. This sample has tens of thousands of distinct CDR3 sequences, with over 9% found just once. The time point here: pre-sensitization, week 0. Treatment reported: therapeutic diphenylcyclopropenone sensitization with weekly scalp DPC. Sample: whole blood, taken in connection with sensitization to the hapten diphenylcyclopropenone (DPC). Every receptor here comes from a man aged 35 to 55 with alopecia areata. Some clones in this sample may be carry-over from other donors' samples.

This clonotype was counted a few times. The chain employs TRBV24-1 and TRBJ2-3; 10 nucleotides line up with TRBD2. The CDR3 extends over 16 amino acids. Germline V lookup: CDR1 KGHDR, CDR2 SFDVKD. The J segment lost 4 bases and the V segment lost 8 bases, leaving 11 bases of the junction unmatched. The CDR3 DNA reads as TGTGCCACCATGCACAGCGGGAGGGCCGGAGCAGATACGCAGTATTTT. This sequence encodes CATMHSGRAGADTQYF.

This clonotype has a count of ten or more. The genes are TRBV7-6 and TRBJ2-7, with D unresolved. Deletions cut 3 bases from V and 0 bases from J, with 9 bases between. Germline loops: CDR1 SGHVS, CDR2 FNYEAQ. The CDR3 spans 14 residues. The CDR3 region has the DNA TGTGCCAGCAGCTTGGATTTCAGCTCCTACGAGCAGTACTTC. Translation gives CASSLDFSSYEQYF.

The chain joins TRBV18 to TRBJ2-4; 8 bases map to TRBD2. V dropped 3 bases and J dropped 9; count of bases not matched to a gene: 19. The CDR3 loop spans 18 amino acids. CDR1 is KGHSH and CDR2 is LQKENI in the germline V gene. The CDR3 spells CASSPSGRSVSMQGIQYF. The CDR3 DNA sequence: TGTGCCAGCTCACCGAGCGGGAGAAGTGTAAGCATGCAAGGCATTCAGTACTTC.

The sample holds many counts of this clonotype. The V call is TRBV20-1, the J call TRBJ2-5; maybe TRBD1 (5 bases). Germline V gene data show CDR1 as DFQATT and CDR2 as SNEGSKA (reference sequence). This CDR3 has 13 amino acids. V dropped 3 bases and J dropped 2 bases, with 10 bases sitting between them. For the CDR3, the DNA is TGCAGTGCTAGTAGGGGATTGCAAGAGACCCAGTACTTC. This gives the protein CSASRGLQETQYF.

There are a few counts of this clonotype. The rearrangement uses TRBV3-1 and TRBJ1-1; D unclear. V was clipped by 4 bases and J by 1 base, with 10 bases between them. Germline CDR1 and CDR2: LGHDT and YNNKEL (reference sequence). The CDR3 has 14 amino acids. CDR3 DNA sequence: TGTGCCAGCAGCCTTACAGCCGAGAACACTGAAGCTTTCTTT. It codes for CASSLTAENTEAFF.

This clonotype occurred a few times. The chain joins TRBV19 to TRBJ1-4, with a tentative D call TRBD1 (6 bases). Per the germline V gene, CDR1 is LNHDA and CDR2 is SQIVND (reference sequence). V lost 6 bases and J 7 bases, leaving 18 bases between the germline ends. The CDR3 loop spans 15 amino acids. The CDR3 spells CASRSTGWGGEKLFF. CDR3 coding DNA: TGTGCCAGTAGATCGACAGGCTGGGGCGGTGAAAAACTGTTTTTT. The full variable domain, rest sourced from reference TRBV19 and TRBJ1-4, is DGGITQSPKYLFRKEGQNVTLSCEQNLNHDAMYWYRQDPGQGLRLIYYSQIVNDFQKGDIAEGYSVSREKKESFPLTVTSAQKNPTAFYLCASRSTGWGGEKLFFGSGTQLSVL.

This clonotype came up many times. This rearrangement joins TRBV24-1 to TRBJ2-3; D unclear. From germline, CDR1 is KGHDR and CDR2 SFDVKD. V lost 4 bases to trimming and J lost 4 bases, with 5 bases between them. This CDR3 comprises 12 residues. For the CDR3, the DNA is TGTGCCACCAGTGAGTGGGCAGATACGCAGTATTTT. Its translation is CATSEWADTQYF.

The gene calls are TRBV28 and TRBJ2-4, with 12 bases aligning to TRBD2. Per the germline V gene, CDR1 is MDHEN and CDR2 is SYDVKM. This CDR3 has 15 amino acids. After removal of 4 bases from V and 7 bases from J, the junction contained 5 bases not matched to a gene. The CDR3 DNA reads TGTGCCAGCAGTTCTAGCGGGAGGGCCTCGAACATTCAGTACTTC. As protein: CASSSSGRASNIQYF.

The chain combines TRBV11-1 with TRBJ2-7; D uncertain. There are 12 residues in the CDR3. The germline V and J ends were trimmed by 1 base and 5 bases, with 6 bases remaining between them. In germline, CDR1 is SGHAT, CDR2 FQDESV (reference sequence). CDR3 protein: CASSLVQNEQYF. Here the CDR3 DNA reads TGTGCCAGCAGCTTAGTCCAGAACGAGCAGTACTTC.

The CDR3 reads CASSSQGSGANVLTF. The CDR3, as DNA: TGTGCCAGCAGTTCACAGGGTTCTGGGGCCAACGTCCTGACTTTC. The V call is TRBV28, the J call TRBJ2-6, with a possible D match to TRBD1 (6 bases). CDR3 length: 15 amino acids. Trimming shortened V by 4 bases and J by 1 base, and 8 bases separated the two germline ends. Germline CDR1 and CDR2: MDHEN and SYDVKM.

The genes are TRBV6-6 and TRBJ1-5; a possible D gene is TRBD1 (6 bases). The germline V gene has CDR1 MNHNY and CDR2 SVGAGI (reference sequence). V was pared by 5 bases and J by 7 bases, with 15 bases between. CDR3 size: 14 residues. The CDR3 spells CASSRETGSQPQHF. CDR3 nucleotides: TGTGCCAGCAGTCGGGAGACAGGCAGCCAGCCCCAGCATTTT.

This clonotype has at least ten counts. The chain employs TRBV7-9 and TRBJ2-3; D gene ambiguous. V was shortened by 9 bases and J by 5 bases, with 6 bases between the two germline ends. In germline, CDR1 is SEHNR, CDR2 FQNEAQ (reference sequence). This CDR3 is 10 amino acids long. In nucleotides, the CDR3 is TGTGCCAGAGAGAGAGATACGCAGTATTTT. This gives the protein CARERDTQYF.

At least ten counts were recorded for this clonotype. The V gene is TRBV30, the J gene TRBJ2-1; 11 bases align to TRBD2. Trimming took 4 bases from V and 5 from J; bases not matched to a gene: 7. The CDR3 covers 15 residues. Per germline, CDR1 GTSNPN and CDR2 SVGIG (reference sequence). Here the CDR3 reads CAWTPASGRHNEQFF. CDR3 DNA: TGTGCCTGGACTCCGGCTAGCGGGAGGCACAATGAGCAGTTCTTC.

This chain joins TRBV5-6 and TRBJ2-3, with D perhaps given as TRBD1 or TRBD2 (5 bases each). The length of the CDR3 is 16 residues. CDR1 and CDR2 (germline): SGHDT, YYEEEE. The V and J ends lost 4 bases and 4 bases respectively, with 19 bases between them. CDR3 sequence reads: CASSGGVREGADTQYF. As DNA, the CDR3 is TGTGCCAGCAGCGGGGGAGTTCGGGAAGGCGCAGATACGCAGTATTTT.